Below, 29 T cell receptor beta chains from the same sample are listed, as sequenced in a study of T-cell reconstitution after alpha-beta-depleted transplantation in children. Unique molecular identifiers were incorporated into the prepared TCRbeta library. TCRdb ran MiXCR on the PCR reads and lists one entry per CDR3 protein. Altogether 450,000 to 700,000 distinct CDR3 sequences are present, about a quarter being singletons, with the ten largest covering 30% to 45%. The specimen comprised PBMCs, sampled before TCRalphabeta/CD19-depleted stem cell transplant. These TCRs come from a boy in the first two years of life with Wiskott-Aldrich syndrome, due to receive a stem cell transplant.

This chain uses TRBV7-2 with TRBJ1-1; TRBD1 might be the D (5 bases). V was clipped by 0 bases and J by 0 bases, with 11 bases between them. This CDR3 comprises 16 residues. Germline CDR1 is SGHTA and CDR2 is FQGNSA. CDR3 nucleotides: TGTGCCAGCAGCTTAGCAAGCCCAGGGATGAACACTGAAGCTTTCTTT. This sequence encodes CASSLASPGMNTEAFF.

In its sample, this clonotype was seen once. The chain has TRBV7-9 and TRBJ2-3, with TRBD2 as a possible D gene (6 bases). The CDR3 consists of 16 residues. With 6 bases removed from V and 3 bases from J, the gap between germline ends came to 19 bases. Per germline, CDR1 SEHNR and CDR2 FQNEAQ (reference sequence). This CDR3 reads CASRILVPSGTDTQYF. As DNA, the CDR3 is TGTGCCAGCAGAATATTGGTCCCCAGCGGGACAGATACGCAGTATTTT.

This clonotype was counted a few times. The rearrangement joins TRBV20-1 to TRBJ2-5; a possible D gene is TRBD2 (5 bases). The germline CDR1 and CDR2 sequences are DFQATT and SNEGSKA (reference sequence). The CDR3 is 13 amino acids. V gave up 3 bases and J gave up 1 base, with 9 bases separating them. The CDR3 region has the DNA TGCAGTGCTAGTATAGCGATCCAAGAGACCCAGTACTTC. Its translation is CSASIAIQETQYF.

The chain employs TRBV5-1 and TRBJ2-5; D might be TRBD1 (7 bases). Germline values: CDR1 SGHRS, CDR2 YFSETQ. There are 15 residues in the CDR3. Trimming removed 3 bases at V and 4 bases at J, with 16 bases between. CDR3 region: CASSSPSRGVETQYF. The CDR3 DNA sequence: TGCGCCAGCAGCTCCCCCTCCAGGGGGGTAGAGACCCAGTACTTC.

The table lists this clonotype with a few counts. The chain employs TRBV7-9 and TRBJ2-7; TRBD2 matches at 7 bases. Germline V lookup: CDR1 SEHNR, CDR2 FQNEAQ (reference sequence). Losses at the gene ends were 6 bases for V and 0 bases for J; bases not matched to a gene: 11. The CDR3 is made up of 16 amino acids. CDR3 nucleotide sequence: TGTGCCAGCAGTCCCACCGGGGCTAGCGGCTCCTACGAGCAGTACTTC. Its translation is CASSPTGASGSYEQYF.

This clonotype has only a few counts. V and J are TRBV12-3 or TRBV12-4 and TRBJ2-1, with 8 bases fitting TRBD1. V shed 6 bases, J shed 9 bases, and the junction held 13 bases outside the gene matches. This CDR3 is built from 15 residues. The CDR3 coding sequence is TGTGCCAGCAGGAGTGGGACAGGAGGAGGGGGTGAGCAGTTCTTC. Protein: CASRSGTGGGGEQFF.

CDR3 in amino acids: CASSLEETSGYTGELFF. The CDR3 nucleotides read TGTGCCAGCAGCTTAGAAGAAACTAGCGGTTACACCGGGGAGCTGTTTTTT. This chain connects TRBV11-3 to TRBJ2-2; 8 bases map to TRBD2. Germline lookup yields CDR1 SGHNT and CDR2 YENEEA. The CDR3 covers 17 residues. J lost 3 bases, V lost 0 bases, and 6 bases had no gene match. Full variable domain (remainder filled in from reference TRBV11-3 and TRBJ2-2): EAGVVQSPRYKIIEKKQPVAFWCNPISGHNTLYWYLQNLGQGPELLIRYENEEAVDDSQLPKDRFSAERLKGVDSTLKIQPAELGDSAVYLCASSLEETSGYTGELFFGEGSRLTVL.

The chain couples TRBV12-3 or TRBV12-4 to TRBJ2-7, with a tentative D call TRBD1 (6 bases). Trimming took off 5 bases at V and 4 bases at J, with 15 bases between the two ends. CDR3 length: 14 residues. CDR3 DNA: TGTGCCAGCAGTAGAACCGGGACACGATACGAGCAGTACTTC. This translates into CASSRTGTRYEQYF.

This clonotype was counted only a few times. J is TRBJ1-1 and V is TRBV5-1, with TRBD1 matching 10 bases. Germline values: CDR1 SGHRS, CDR2 YFSETQ. V lost 4 bases to trimming and J lost 8 bases; unmatched junction nucleotides: 8. The CDR3 loop spans 14 amino acids. The chain's CDR3 is CASSERTGGSEAFF. In nucleotides, the CDR3 is TGCGCCAGCAGCGAAAGGACAGGGGGGTCCGAAGCTTTCTTT. Combining the CDR3 with reference TRBV5-1 and TRBJ1-1 gives the whole variable domain KAGVTQTPRYLIKTRGQQVTLSCSPISGHRSVSWYQQTPGQGLQFLFEYFSETQRNKGNFPGRFSGRQFSNSRSEMNVSTLELGDSALYLCASSERTGGSEAFFGQGTRLTVV.

This chain links TRBV12-3 or TRBV12-4 with TRBJ2-5; 13 positions agree with TRBD2. The CDR3 runs 18 residues. With 5 bases clipped from V and 5 bases from J, the junction kept 14 bases outside the gene matches. This CDR3 reads CASSPGTSGTSGRETQYF. As DNA, the CDR3 is TGTGCCAGCAGTCCCGGGACTAGCGGGACCTCAGGGAGGGAGACCCAGTACTTC.

V gene TRBV5-5 combines with J gene TRBJ2-2; D possibly matches TRBD1 or TRBD2 (5 bases each). The length of the CDR3 is 15 residues. Germline V lookup: CDR1 SGHKS, CDR2 YYEKEE (reference sequence). Trimming removed 7 bases at V and 0 bases at J, with 13 bases between. The CDR3 here is CASFRMGANTGELFF. DNA for the CDR3: TGTGCCAGCTTCCGGATGGGGGCGAACACCGGGGAGCTGTTTTTT.

A few counts support this clonotype. V and J are TRBV30 and TRBJ2-7, with D possibly called TRBD1 or TRBD2 (5 bases each). CDR3 length: 13 amino acids. CDR1 and CDR2 (germline): GTSNPN, SVGIG (reference sequence). The ends were cut back, 0 bases at V and 2 bases at J, with 8 bases in the middle. The CDR3 here is CAWSVGGTYEQYF. CDR3 nucleotide sequence: TGTGCCTGGAGTGTTGGGGGTACCTACGAGCAGTACTTC.

V is TRBV21-1 and J is TRBJ2-1; no check of the table's D call, TRBD1, against the DNA was made. TRBV21-1 is classified as a pseudogene. This CDR3 is 15 amino acids long. Written as DNA, the CDR3 is TGTGCCAGCAGAGATCAGGGGGCGCAGTACAATGAGCAGTTCTTC. Translated: CASRDQGAQYNEQFF.

The chain carries TRBV27 and TRBJ1-1, with D unresolved. Germline-derived CDR1 and CDR2 are MNHEY and SMNVEV (reference sequence). The CDR3 consists of 13 residues. V gave up 7 bases and J gave up 0 bases, with 9 bases separating them. Here the CDR3 DNA reads TGTGCCAGCAAGTCGGCTTTGAACACTGAAGCTTTCTTT. Translating it yields CASKSALNTEAFF.

This clonotype was detected only a few times. The rearrangement joins TRBV5-1 to TRBJ2-7; 12 bases align to TRBD2. The junction had 6 bases not matched to a gene; V was cut back by 4 bases and J by 7 bases. Germline assignment: CDR1 SGHRS and CDR2 YFSETQ. The CDR3 contains 14 residues. This CDR3 is CASSRLAGAGEQYF. CDR3 sequence (DNA): TGCGCCAGCAGCCGACTAGCGGGAGCGGGGGAGCAGTACTTC.

This clonotype was seen more than once but under ten times. J is TRBJ2-1 and V is TRBV25-1; either TRBD1 or TRBD2 may supply D (5 bases each). Trimming pared 8 bases from V and 7 bases from J, leaving 18 bases between. This CDR3 is built from 14 residues. Germline V gene lookup returns CDR1 MGHDK and CDR2 SYGVNS. The CDR3 region is CASLRDHEENEQFF. In nucleotides, the CDR3 is TGTGCCAGCCTCCGGGACCATGAGGAGAATGAGCAGTTCTTC.

This chain joins TRBV20-1 and TRBJ1-4, with D hard to call. Trimming removed 4 bases at V and 5 bases at J, with 11 bases between. The CDR3 runs to 13 residues. In germline, CDR1 is DFQATT, CDR2 SNEGSKA (reference sequence). The CDR3 region is CSANLMENEKLFF. CDR3 bases: TGCAGTGCTAATCTCATGGAAAATGAAAAACTGTTTTTT.

This clonotype showed up many times. The chain has TRBV5-1 and TRBJ2-1; TRBD2 agrees at 9 bases. This CDR3 is built from 16 residues. Trimming at V came to 0 bases and at J to 4 bases, leaving 5 bases not matched to a gene. Germline V lookup: CDR1 SGHRS, CDR2 YFSETQ. The CDR3 DNA sequence: TGCGCCAGCAGCTTGGAAAGGACTAGCGCGTACAATGAGCAGTTCTTC. Translating gives CASSLERTSAYNEQFF.

This clonotype occurred once. A junction end diverges from the germline sequence, so it may reflect a read error. The V call is TRBV29-1, the J call TRBJ1-1; weak D call: TRBD1 (6 bases). Germline V gives CDR1 SQVTM, CDR2 ANQGSEA. The CDR3 has 13 residues. CDR3 sequence reads: CSVDLARGTESFF. The CDR3 DNA reads TGCAGCGTTGATCTCGCCAGGGGCACTGAATCTTTCTTT.

This clonotype was seen only a few times. The chain is built from TRBV30 and TRBJ1-5; 7 nucleotides match TRBD1. CDR1 GTSNPN and CDR2 SVGIG come from the germline V gene (reference sequence). The J segment lost 4 bases and the V segment lost 3 bases, leaving 9 bases of the junction unmatched. This CDR3 region has 15 residues. CDR3 amino acids: CAWRRGSGGNQPQHF. DNA of the CDR3: TGTGCCTGGAGGCGGGGGTCAGGGGGAAATCAGCCCCAGCATTTT.

This chain uses TRBV5-5 with TRBJ1-4, with D tentatively TRBD1 (5 bases). CDR1 and CDR2 from the germline V gene are SGHKS and YYEKEE (reference sequence). V lost 0 bases and J lost 7, with 10 bases in between. The CDR3 runs to 14 residues. CDR3 in DNA: TGTGCCAGCAGCTTGGGGGGCCGCTTTGAAAAACTGTTTTTT. Amino acids: CASSLGGRFEKLFF.

This clonotype was counted many times. One end of the junction fails to match germline, which may point to a read error. The V call is TRBV5-1, the J call TRBJ1-1; 9 nucleotides agree with TRBD1. This CDR3 region has 14 residues. Per the germline V gene, CDR1 is SGHRS and CDR2 is YFSETQ. The CDR3 is CASSPGQGGTEAFF. CDR3 sequence (DNA): TGTGCCAGCTCACCGGGACAGGGAGGAACTGAAGCTTTCTTT. The complete variable domain, with remaining parts taken from reference TRBV5-1 and TRBJ1-1, reads KAGVTQTPRYLIKTRGQQVTLSCSPISGHRSVSWYQQTPGQGLQFLFEYFSETQRNKGNFPGRFSGRQFSNSRSEMNVSTLELGDSALYLCASSPGQGGTEAFFGQGTRLTVV.

This clonotype was detected a few times. This sequence joins TRBV27 and TRBJ2-5; no firm D call. Germline CDR1 MNHEY, CDR2 SMNVEV (reference sequence). V was pared by 7 bases and J by 5 bases, with 5 bases between. The CDR3 runs 10 residues. The CDR3 protein is CASNQETQYF. The CDR3 DNA reads as TGTGCCAGCAATCAGGAGACCCAGTACTTC.

This clonotype was found a few times. CDR3 nucleotide sequence: TGTGCCACCAGTGATTATTGGCGGGAGGGTCCCTACAATGAGCAGTTCTTC. Its translation: CATSDYWREGPYNEQFF. The chain links TRBV24-1 to TRBJ2-1, with 9 positions matching TRBD2. The germline gives CDR1 KGHDR, CDR2 SFDVKD. The CDR3 is made up of 17 amino acids. The V gene end was trimmed by 2 bases and the J gene end by 2 bases; junction bases not matched to a gene: 6.

The chain is built from TRBV12-3 or TRBV12-4 and TRBJ2-6; D unresolved. Trimming took off 3 bases at V and 0 bases at J, with 6 bases between the two ends. CDR3 length: 15 amino acids. CDR3 coding DNA: TGTGCCAGCAGTTTTAGACTCTCTGGGGCCAACGTCCTGACTTTC. It codes for CASSFRLSGANVLTF.

This clonotype was counted only a few times. The chain links TRBV12-3 or TRBV12-4 to TRBJ2-3, with 9 bases lining up with TRBD2. The CDR3 has 15 amino acids. After removal of 1 base from V and 7 bases from J, the junction contained 6 bases not matched to a gene. Written as DNA, the CDR3 is TGTGCCAGCAGTTTAGGGGCGGGAGGGCCTCATACGCAGTATTTT. Protein: CASSLGAGGPHTQYF.

The CDR3 nucleotides are TGTGCCAGCAGCATCCGGGACAGGCAATACAATGAGCAGTTCTTC. Amino acids: CASSIRDRQYNEQFF. The chain links TRBV9 to TRBJ2-1; 8 positions match TRBD1. After removal of 4 bases from V and 4 bases from J, the junction contained 7 bases not matched to a gene. There are 15 residues in the CDR3. Germline CDR1 and CDR2: SGDLS and YYNGEE.

This clonotype was recorded a few times. The chain recombines TRBV20-1 with TRBJ2-3, with TRBD2 matching 10 bases. The germline gives CDR1 DFQATT, CDR2 SNEGSKA (reference sequence). The ends lost 6 bases at V and 4 bases at J; junction bases unmatched: 10. The CDR3 runs to 15 residues. CDR3 region: CSAHQREGRADTQYF. CDR3 DNA sequence: TGCAGTGCCCACCAGCGGGAGGGCCGGGCAGATACGCAGTATTTT.

This clonotype has a count of ten or more. The chain carries TRBV12-3 or TRBV12-4 and TRBJ2-2; no definite D call. This CDR3 contains 14 residues. Deletions cut 5 bases from V and 1 base from J, with 8 bases between. The CDR3 sequence is CASSLSVNTGELFF. The CDR3 DNA sequence: TGTGCCAGCAGTCTATCGGTGAACACCGGGGAGCTGTTTTTT.